This entry describes one T cell receptor (beta chain). This clone's antigen is unknown. The record has no base qualities; no much larger clone is one base away. Patients with a history of autoimmune disease or receiving systemic immunosuppression were excluded from the trial. Peripheral blood for TCR sequencing was drawn from every dose cohort at baseline, at cycle 4 day 1 and at cycle 7 day 1. The samples were taken from a phase I, first-in-human, multicenter, open-label dose-escalation trial of ivuxolimab. Adults with locally advanced or metastatic melanoma, renal cell carcinoma, hepatocellular carcinoma or head and neck squamous cell carcinoma were enrolled in the trial. CD4+ and CD8+ T cells were sorted separately from peripheral blood before TCR sequencing. The sample belongs to a study of OX40 agonist ivuxolimab in advanced cancers. Regarding the study in general: Ivuxolimab was an agonistic, fully human IgG2 monoclonal antibody directed against OX40 (CD134), a costimulatory receptor. In the dose-escalation cohort, 82.7% of patients were male, and the mean age was roughly 60 years, with a range of roughly 23 to 85. Of the approximately 50 patients in dose escalation, about 19 had hepatocellular carcinoma, approximately 15 had melanoma, 9 had renal cell carcinoma and 9 had head and neck cancer. Patients were allowed to have had prior anti-PD-1, anti-PD-L1 or anti-CTLA-4 therapy, and approximately 40% of the dose-escalation patients had been treated with checkpoint inhibitors. Intravenous ivuxolimab was administered to patients every 2 weeks at six dose levels: 0.01, 0.1, 0.3, 1.5, 3 and 10 mg/kg. Peripheral TCRbeta sequencing was intended to test whether TCR sequence diversity was altered and clonal T-cell expansion was caused by ivuxolimab. Three dose-escalation patients achieved partial responses, one with hepatocellular carcinoma and two with cutaneous melanoma. The paper reports the monotherapy dose-escalation portion (N ≈ 50 patients) of the phase I ivuxolimab trial.

Cut back by 2 bases and 1 base, the V and J ends lie 18 bases apart. From the germline V gene, CDR1 is SGHRS and CDR2 is YFSETQ. Taken from cysteine to phenylalanine, the CDR3 has 17 residues. Only the CDR3 DNA is retained, 51 bases long and in frame from the first base. Genomic DNA was extracted from sorted cells for sequencing of the TCRbeta CDR3 region. The immunoSEQ Assay was used for sequencing of TCRbeta CDR3 regions. TCRdb provides this immuneACCESS table in a form limited to in-frame rearrangements. Some clones are lacking; in checked studies, under half of them reflect an unresolved V gene, and why the rest are absent is not known. The sample table records tens of thousands of clones; approximately 85% of these occur just once. The top ten hold 15% to 20% of the sample. General findings and caveats noted by the study authors: Antigen specificity was not determined for the clonally expanded peripheral T cells. At doses of 0.1 to 3.0 mg/kg, clonal expansion of both CD4+ and CD8+ blood T cells was observed from baseline to week 6. Partial responders in the 0.1-3.0 mg/kg groups had among the lowest normalized peripheral clonal expansion, especially among CD8+ T cells. After ivuxolimab, more expanded clones were found on average in CD8+ T cells than in CD4+ T cells. Low levels of normalized T-cell clonal expansion were also seen in some patients who did not respond.

The rearranged chain carries TRBV5-1 and TRBJ1-1; a confident D gene designation cannot be given. The sample was CD4+ or CD8+ T cells sorted from blood, taken in a trial of the OX40 agonist ivuxolimab. The clonotype originates from an adult with an advanced solid tumor such as melanoma, head and neck, liver or kidney cancer. The nucleotides read TGCGCCAGCAGCTTAGGGCAACCCCGCGAGAGGAACACTGAAGCTTTCTTT. Its protein product is CASSLGQPRERNTEAFF.